This TCR beta chain appears in the sequencing data of a study of OX40 agonist ivuxolimab in advanced cancers. Looking at the study overall: Intravenous ivuxolimab at 0.01 to 10 mg/kg was given to patients every 2 weeks. Broader study findings: The study found that CD8+ T cells averaged more expanded clones than CD4+. Clonal expansion in partial responders at 0.1-3.0 mg/kg ranked among the lowest. With doses of 0.1 to 3.0 mg/kg, CD4+ and CD8+ blood T cells had undergone clonal expansion by week 6.

The repertoire was sequenced with immunoSEQ multiplex PCR; TCRdb's copy has only in-frame clones and lacks some. The table includes 12,000 or so clones, about 81% detected once. Germline CDR1 MNHEY, CDR2 SMNVEV (reference sequence). Deletions cut 5 bases from V and 1 base from J, with 15 bases between. This CDR3 has 16 residues. In regard to this clone: Antigen unknown.

This receptor was identified in an adult with an advanced solid tumor such as melanoma, head and neck, liver or kidney cancer. The gene calls are TRBV27 and TRBJ1-5; D is ambiguous. The sequencing here drew on CD4+ or CD8+ T cells sorted from blood, taken in a trial of the OX40 agonist ivuxolimab. CDR3 loop: CASSPSLAGSNQPQHF. The DNA of the CDR3 is TGTGCCAGCAGTCCTTCTTTGGCGGGAAGCAATCAGCCCCAGCATTTT.